A single sample gave rise to the 2 T cell receptor beta chains below, sequenced in a study of blood T cell repertoires in COVID-19. This table comes from immunoSEQ multiplex PCR, and its TCRdb copy is limited to in-frame clones, with some not included. The sample records about 210,000 clones, around 83% being singletons. The sequencing sample was made of PBMCs or T cells enriched from blood (not recorded which). These receptors all come from a young woman who had been exposed to COVID-19.

This clone came up once. The chain recombines TRBV30 with TRBJ2-3, with D unresolved. The germline gives CDR1 GTSNPN, CDR2 SVGIG (reference sequence). The CDR3 totals 14 residues. Trimming took off 5 bases at V and 0 bases at J, with 12 bases between the two ends. In DNA form, the CDR3 reads TGTGCCTGGTCAACCGCTATTAGCACAGATACGCAGTATTTT. Its translation: CAWSTAISTDTQYF.

The DNA of the CDR3 is TGTGCCAGTAGTATAGGCCAGGGGGCCGAGCAGTACTTC. This gives the protein CASSIGQGAEQYF. This rearrangement joins TRBV19 to TRBJ2-7; the match to TRBD1 covers 8 bases. Trimming removed 1 base from V and 6 bases from J; junction bases left unmatched: 2. Germline CDR1 is LNHDA and CDR2 is SQIVND (reference sequence). The CDR3 runs to 13 residues. Looking up the rest from reference TRBV19 and TRBJ2-7 gives the full variable domain: DGGITQSPKYLFRKEGQNVTLSCEQNLNHDAMYWYRQDPGQGLRLIYYSQIVNDFQKGDIAEGYSVSREKKESFPLTVTSAQKNPTAFYLCASSIGQGAEQYFGPGTRLTVT.